This TCR beta chain was sequenced in a study of response to subunit inactivated influenza vaccine (dated by TCRdb to about 2018). Turning to the overall study: To follow how T cells responded to a trivalent subunit inactivated influenza vaccine, the researchers relied on deep quantitative profiling of the T cell receptor repertoire.

The library was made by RT-PCR. Sequencing instrument: Illumina HiSeq 2500. The raw public reads went through TCRdb reprocessing: fastp at Q25, MiXCR clone calling, in-frame beta chains kept. When rows share a CDR3 protein, they turn into one entry using the most common DNA and genes. The sample table shows 630,000 or so distinct CDR3 sequences, and approximately 14% are seen once. Together, the top ten hold 9.5% to 13% of the sample. From its cysteine to its phenylalanine, the CDR3 spans 15 amino acids. The retained sequence is limited to the CDR3, 45 bases, with the frame set at the first base. V loses 3 bases of germline sequence and J loses 3 bases, and the interval between the two ends is 14 bases. The germline V gene (reference sequence) sets CDR1 to DFQATT and CDR2 to SNEGSKA. What the work shows at the level of the full study, not this receptor alone: According to the authors, only a limited number of new T cells may be recruited by each seasonal influenza vaccination.

Regarding this clonotype: Its antigen remains unidentified. The record has no base qualities; no much larger clone is one base away.

The specimen comprised PBMCs from blood, sampled 12 days after vaccination. The chain couples TRBV20-1 to TRBJ1-4, with the D gene not clear enough to name. This TCR came from a man aged 50-59 years who received an inactivated influenza vaccine. Donor details come from another sample of the same person, matched by shared clones. Here is the DNA: TGCAGTGCTAGTAACGGGCTGGTAGCTAATGAAAAACTGTTTTTT. This sequence encodes CSASNGLVANEKLFF.